Presented here are 12 T cell receptor beta chains from one specimen sequenced in a study of control samples from healthy donors and cancer patients. Repertoires were generated with immunoSEQ multiplex PCR, while TCRdb's copy carries only in-frame clones and drops some. The profile shows under 200,000 clones, 96% of them singletons. Sequencing used blood. The source of these receptors is a woman in her thirties in good health.

The V gene is TRBV28, the J gene TRBJ1-5; tentative D call: TRBD1 (5 bases). The V end was cut by 6 bases, the J end by 4 bases, with 22 bases between. The CDR3 totals 17 residues. CDR1 and CDR2 (germline): MDHEN, SYDVKM. The DNA of the CDR3 is TGTGCCAGCAGACCGTCAAGGGACTTCGATGGAAATCAGCCCCAGCATTTT. This sequence encodes CASRPSRDFDGNQPQHF.

This chain links TRBV28 with TRBJ1-4; D uncertain. Trimming cost V 4 bases and J 0 bases, with 9 bases left between them. Germline CDR1 MDHEN, CDR2 SYDVKM. The CDR3 consists of 15 residues. In DNA form, the CDR3 reads TGTGCCAGCAGTTCTAACCTGTCAACTAATGAAAAACTGTTTTTT. Translated, it gives CASSSNLSTNEKLFF. Variable domain in full (rest from reference TRBV28 and TRBJ1-4): DVKVTQSSRYLVKRTGEKVFLECVQDMDHENMFWYRQDPGLGLRLIYFSYDVKMKEKGDIPEGYSVSREKKERFSLILESASTNQTSMYLCASSSNLSTNEKLFFGSGTQLSVL.

The chain recombines TRBV28 with TRBJ1-2, with a weak D call TRBD1 (6 bases). The CDR3 loop spans 15 amino acids. V was pared by 2 bases and J by 0 bases, with 10 bases between. Germline V gives CDR1 MDHEN, CDR2 SYDVKM. Written as DNA, the CDR3 is TGTGCCAGCAGTTTAGGGACAACATCTAACTATGGCTACACCTTC. Translating gives CASSLGTTSNYGYTF.

The chain couples TRBV6-2 or TRBV6-3 to TRBJ1-5, with D tentatively TRBD1 (6 bases). Trimming took off 5 bases at V and 9 bases at J, with 11 bases between the two ends. Germline assignment: CDR1 MNHEY and CDR2 SVGEGT. There are 12 residues in the CDR3. DNA of the CDR3: TGTGCCAGCAGTCCAGGGGTTTTGCCCCAGCATTTT. Translating it yields CASSPGVLPQHF.

This chain connects TRBV18 to TRBJ2-3; the D is unclear. V lost 1 base, J lost 3 bases, and 11 bases lay in between. The germline gives CDR1 KGHSH, CDR2 LQKENI. The CDR3 totals 15 residues. CDR3 residues: CASSPRVAGTDTQYF. CDR3 sequence (DNA): TGTGCCAGCTCACCACGGGTTGCCGGGACAGATACGCAGTATTTT.

V and J are TRBV7-8 and TRBJ2-7; D is unresolved. Germline assignment: CDR1 SGHVS and CDR2 FQNEAQ. Trimming shortened V by 1 base and J by 2 bases, and 6 bases separated the two germline ends. This CDR3 region has 13 residues. Written as DNA, the CDR3 is TGTGCCAGCAGCTTAGTTGGGACCTACGAGCAGTACTTC. Its protein product is CASSLVGTYEQYF.

The genes are TRBV27 and TRBJ2-5; maybe TRBD2 (5 bases). Per germline, CDR1 MNHEY and CDR2 SMNVEV (reference sequence). The CDR3 extends over 14 amino acids. V was pared by 5 bases and J by 2 bases, with 12 bases between. The CDR3 coding sequence is TGTGCCAGCAGTCCCACTAGTCCGCAAGAGACCCAGTACTTC. Translated, it gives CASSPTSPQETQYF.

The gene calls are TRBV29-1 and TRBJ1-1; D remains ambiguous. The CDR3 loop spans 13 amino acids. The V end lost 3 bases, the J end lost 0 bases, and 8 bases lay between the germline ends. Germline CDR1 and CDR2: SQVTM and ANQGSEA. Written as DNA, the CDR3 is TGCAGCGTTGAGGGAAAGATGAACACTGAAGCTTTCTTT. Its translation is CSVEGKMNTEAFF.

The J gene is TRBJ2-1, the V gene TRBV28; 16 bases are a match to TRBD2. The CDR3 runs to 16 residues. Germline lookup yields CDR1 MDHEN and CDR2 SYDVKM. V dropped 3 bases and J dropped 7; count of bases not matched to a gene: 3. As DNA, the CDR3 is TGTGCCAGCAGTTTGTGGGGACTAGCGGGGGGGAATGAGCAGTTCTTC. Protein: CASSLWGLAGGNEQFF. The variable domain in full, with the rest retrieved from reference TRBV28 and TRBJ2-1, is DVKVTQSSRYLVKRTGEKVFLECVQDMDHENMFWYRQDPGLGLRLIYFSYDVKMKEKGDIPEGYSVSREKKERFSLILESASTNQTSMYLCASSLWGLAGGNEQFFGPGTRLTVL.

This clone has a single count. The chain uses TRBV25-1 and TRBJ2-7, with a tentative D call TRBD1 (6 bases). Trimming shortened V by 5 bases and J by 5 bases, and 13 bases separated the two germline ends. This CDR3 region has 13 residues. Germline assignment: CDR1 MGHDK and CDR2 SYGVNS. Here the CDR3 DNA reads TGTGCCAGCAGTCACAGGGCAACCAACGAGCAGTACTTC. It specifies CASSHRATNEQYF.

The gene calls are TRBV13 and TRBJ2-3; possibly TRBD2 for D (5 bases). From germline, CDR1 is PRHDT and CDR2 FYEKMQ (reference sequence). The CDR3 contains 15 residues. The V and J ends lost 5 bases and 3 bases respectively, with 15 bases between them. The CDR3 bases are TGTGCCAGCAGCCGGAGGTCCCCGTCGACAGATACGCAGTATTTT. As protein: CASSRRSPSTDTQYF.

The genes are TRBV2 and TRBJ2-1; D perhaps matches TRBD2 (6 bases). The CDR3 runs 14 residues. V lost 6 bases to trimming and J lost 1 base, with 10 bases between them. CDR1 SNHLY and CDR2 FYNNEI come from the germline V gene. The CDR3 nucleotides are TGTGCCAGCAGCAGACTAGTTTCCTACAATGAGCAGTTCTTC. This encodes CASSRLVSYNEQFF. Using reference TRBV2 and TRBJ2-1 for the parts outside the CDR3, the full variable domain is EPEVTQTPSHQVTQMGQEVILRCVPISNHLYFYWYRQILGQKVEFLVSFYNNEISEKSEIFDDQFSVERPDGSNFTLKIRSTKLEDSAMYFCASSRLVSYNEQFFGPGTRLTVL.